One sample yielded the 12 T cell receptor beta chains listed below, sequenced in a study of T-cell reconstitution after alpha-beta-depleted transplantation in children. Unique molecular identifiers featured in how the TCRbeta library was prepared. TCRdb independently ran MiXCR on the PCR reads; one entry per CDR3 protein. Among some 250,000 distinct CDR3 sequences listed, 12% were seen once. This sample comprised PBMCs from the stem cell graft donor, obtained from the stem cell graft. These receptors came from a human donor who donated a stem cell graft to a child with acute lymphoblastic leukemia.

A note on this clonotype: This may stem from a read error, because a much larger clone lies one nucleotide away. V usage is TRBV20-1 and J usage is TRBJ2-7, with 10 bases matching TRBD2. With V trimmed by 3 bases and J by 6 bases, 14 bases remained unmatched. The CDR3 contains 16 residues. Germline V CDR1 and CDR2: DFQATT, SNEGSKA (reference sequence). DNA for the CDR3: TGCAGTGCTAGCCCGGGGTTATTAGGACTAGCGGCCGAGCAGTACTTC. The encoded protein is CSASPGLLGLAAEQYF.

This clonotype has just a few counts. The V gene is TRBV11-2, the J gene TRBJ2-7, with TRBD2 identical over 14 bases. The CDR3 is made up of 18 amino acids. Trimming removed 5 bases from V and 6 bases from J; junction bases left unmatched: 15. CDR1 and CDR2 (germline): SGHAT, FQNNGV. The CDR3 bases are TGTGCCAGCAGCGCAGGGCGGGGACTAGCGGGGGCCCGACGCGAGCAGTACTTC. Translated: CASSAGRGLAGARREQYF. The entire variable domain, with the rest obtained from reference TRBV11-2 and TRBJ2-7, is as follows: EAGVAQSPRYKIIEKRQSVAFWCNPISGHATLYWYQQILGQGPKLLIQFQNNGVVDDSQLPKDRFSAERLKGVDSTLKIQPAKLEDSAVYLCASSAGRGLAGARREQYFGPGTRLTVT.

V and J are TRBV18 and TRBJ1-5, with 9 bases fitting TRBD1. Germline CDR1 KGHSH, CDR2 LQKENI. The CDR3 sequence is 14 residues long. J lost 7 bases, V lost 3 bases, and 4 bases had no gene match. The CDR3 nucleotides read TGTGCCAGCTCACCGGGACAGGGAGAACAGCCCCAGCATTTT. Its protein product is CASSPGQGEQPQHF.

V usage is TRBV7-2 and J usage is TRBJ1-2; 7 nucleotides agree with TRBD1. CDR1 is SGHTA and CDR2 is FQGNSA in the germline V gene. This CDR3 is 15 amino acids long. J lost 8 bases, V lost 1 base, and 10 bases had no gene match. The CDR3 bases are TGTGCCAGCAGCTTAGGACCGGGACAGAGAGGGGGCTACACCTTC. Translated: CASSLGPGQRGGYTF.

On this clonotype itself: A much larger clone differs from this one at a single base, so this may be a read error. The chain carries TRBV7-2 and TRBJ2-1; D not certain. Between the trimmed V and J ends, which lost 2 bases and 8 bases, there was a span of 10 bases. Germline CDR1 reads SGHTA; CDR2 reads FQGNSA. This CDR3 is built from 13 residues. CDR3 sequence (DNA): TGTGCCAGCAGCTTATCGTTGTGGGATGAGCAGTTCTTC. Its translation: CASSLSLWDEQFF.

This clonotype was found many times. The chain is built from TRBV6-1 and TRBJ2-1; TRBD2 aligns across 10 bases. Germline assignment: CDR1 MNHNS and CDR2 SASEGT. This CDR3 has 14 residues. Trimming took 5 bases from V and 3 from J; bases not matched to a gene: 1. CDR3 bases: TGTGCCAGCAGTCTAGCGGGAGTCTACAATGAGCAGTTCTTC. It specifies CASSLAGVYNEQFF.

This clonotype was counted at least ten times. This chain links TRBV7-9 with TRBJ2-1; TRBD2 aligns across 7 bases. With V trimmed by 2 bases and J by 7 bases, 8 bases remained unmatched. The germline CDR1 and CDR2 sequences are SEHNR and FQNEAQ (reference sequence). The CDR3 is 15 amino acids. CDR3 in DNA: TGTGCCAGCAGCTTAAGCGGGACCGCGACTAATGAGCAGTTCTTC. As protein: CASSLSGTATNEQFF.

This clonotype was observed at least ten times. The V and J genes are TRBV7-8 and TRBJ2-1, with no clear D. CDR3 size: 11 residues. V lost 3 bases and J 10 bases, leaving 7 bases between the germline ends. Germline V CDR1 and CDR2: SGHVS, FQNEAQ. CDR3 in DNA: TGTGCCAGCAGCTTTGTGGGAGAGCAGTTCTTC. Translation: CASSFVGEQFF.

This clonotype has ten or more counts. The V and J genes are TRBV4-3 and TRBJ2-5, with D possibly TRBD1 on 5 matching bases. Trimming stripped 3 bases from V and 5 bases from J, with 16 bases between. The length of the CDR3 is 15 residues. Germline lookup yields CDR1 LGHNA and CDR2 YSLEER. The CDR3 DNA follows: TGCGCCAGCAGCCACCAGTACAGGAGAATGGAGACCCAGTACTTC. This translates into CASSHQYRRMETQYF.

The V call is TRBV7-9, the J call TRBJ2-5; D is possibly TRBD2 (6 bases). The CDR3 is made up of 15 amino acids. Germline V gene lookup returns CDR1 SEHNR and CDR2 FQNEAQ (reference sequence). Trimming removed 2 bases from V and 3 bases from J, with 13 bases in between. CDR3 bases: TGTGCCAGCAGCTTACCGGGACTGAGTAAAGAGACCCAGTACTTC. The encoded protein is CASSLPGLSKETQYF. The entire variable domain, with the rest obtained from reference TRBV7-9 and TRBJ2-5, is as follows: DTGVSQNPRHKITKRGQNVTFRCDPISEHNRLYWYRQTLGQGPEFLTYFQNEAQLEKSRLLSDRFSAERPKGSFSTLEIQRTEQGDSAMYLCASSLPGLSKETQYFGPGTRLLVL.

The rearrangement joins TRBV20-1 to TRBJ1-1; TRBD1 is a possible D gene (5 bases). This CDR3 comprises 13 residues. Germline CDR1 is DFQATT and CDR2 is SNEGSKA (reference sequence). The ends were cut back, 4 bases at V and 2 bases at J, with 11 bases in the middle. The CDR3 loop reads CSANQGRNTEAFF. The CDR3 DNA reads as TGCAGTGCTAATCAGGGACGCAACACTGAAGCTTTCTTT.

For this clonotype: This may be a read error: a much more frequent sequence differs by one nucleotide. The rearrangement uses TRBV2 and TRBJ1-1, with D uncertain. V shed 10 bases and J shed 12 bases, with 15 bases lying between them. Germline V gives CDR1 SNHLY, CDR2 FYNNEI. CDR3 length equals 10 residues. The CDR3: CANQGPGTFF. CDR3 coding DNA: TGTGCCAACCAAGGCCCGGGAACTTTCTTT.